A selection of T cell receptor beta chains follows, all from one sample in a study of blood T cell repertoires in COVID-19. Clones were read by immunoSEQ multiplex PCR, and TCRdb kept only the in-frame ones, dropping some. The sample carries some 150,000 clones, roughly 87% recorded once. Sequencing used peripheral blood. The receptors were gathered from an older woman who had recovered from COVID-19. CDR3s include the opening cysteine and the closing phenylalanine or tryptophan. Some rows mark clone size as missing; the rest say once, few, many or name a class of expanded clone.

size	V	CDR3
.	TRBV6-5	CASSPSGGYTEAFF
.	TRBV5-1	CASRSGQLTDTQYF
.	TRBV18	CASSSRDSANEKLFF
medium-sized	TRBV5-6	CASSGGDSEFYEQYF
.	TRBV5-1	CASLRLLGTDTQYF
.	TRBV12-3/TRBV12-4	CASSSRRRETQYF
.	TRBV10-3	CAIGKTGAFYGYTF
.	TRBV30	CACITGKGANYGYTF
.	TRBV25-1	CASSPGQGGPNYGYTF
.	TRBV19	CASSRGTTWETQYF
.	TRBV2	CAGKHGTGGGEQYF
.	TRBV28	CASDTQSYSPLHF
.	TRBV4-1	CASSPNEGAGNTIYF
.	TRBV5-6	CASSGAPDTQYF
once	TRBV5-4	CASSLYSGAYEQYF
.	TRBV28	CASEWGQGSYNEQFF
.	TRBV28	CASSRPDAARTDTQYF
once	TRBV29-1	CSVEVDRGLNYGYTF
.	TRBV5-1	CASIEDRKGTGELFF
.	TRBV27	CASKGQSRYPLTEAFF
.	TRBV5-1	CASSLGGTKEEKLFF
.	TRBV14	CASSQGTGGFGEAFF
.	TRBV2	CASRRTGDRSSYNSPLHF
.	TRBV2	CASSVDRGQGYTF
.	TRBV6-1	CASSDTRGTQYF
.	TRBV19	CASRTGTGVTRSKNIQYF
.	TRBV19	CASSRLLALAGRDTQYF
.	TRBV3-1/TRBV3-2	CASSQGLAGLGEQYF
.	TRBV12-3/TRBV12-4	CASSLRDYGYTF
.	TRBV6-6	CATGQGRIQYF
.	TRBV6-5	CASSWVDRDQPQHF
.	TRBV5-1	CASSLIPSSTDTQYF